The 26 T cell receptor beta chains below were found in one sample sequenced in a study of blood T cell repertoires in COVID-19. Clones were read by immunoSEQ multiplex PCR, and TCRdb kept only the in-frame ones, dropping some. The data show under 300,000 clones, with over 75% seen just once and about 2% held by the top ten. Input material: peripheral blood. These receptors came from a man aged 25 to 40 who had recovered from COVID-19.

The chain employs TRBV7-2 and TRBJ2-3; TRBD2 aligns across 11 bases. The CDR3 runs to 13 residues. V dropped 5 bases and J dropped 8; count of bases not matched to a gene: 3. Germline V gene sequence: CDR1 SGHTA, CDR2 FQGNSA. The CDR3 sequence: CASSTSGGGTQYF. For the CDR3, the DNA is TGTGCCAGCAGCACTAGCGGGGGTGGTACGCAGTATTTT. The full variable domain, with the rest looked up from reference TRBV7-2 and TRBJ2-3, is GAGVSQSPSNKVTEKGKDVELRCDPISGHTALYWYRQSLGQGLEFLIYFQGNSAPDKSGLPSDRFSAERTGGSVSTLTIQRTQQEDSAVYLCASSTSGGGTQYFGPGTRLTVL.

V and J are TRBV4-2 and TRBJ2-5, with TRBD1 matching 10 bases. Germline trimming cut 0 bases from V and 5 bases from J; bases unmatched to any gene: 9. The CDR3 is 17 amino acids. The germline CDR1 and CDR2 sequences are LGHNA and YNFKEQ. CDR3 amino acids: CASSQEGQGIAAETQYF. The CDR3 DNA follows: TGTGCCAGCAGCCAAGAGGGACAGGGGATCGCTGCTGAGACCCAGTACTTC.

V is TRBV19 and J is TRBJ1-2; a weak D match, TRBD1 (5 bases). Germline values: CDR1 LNHDA, CDR2 SQIVND (reference sequence). The CDR3 loop spans 16 amino acids. Trimming cost V 5 bases and J 8 bases, with 24 bases left between them. The DNA of the CDR3 is TGTGCCAGTAGTCTGGGGACCGGGAGAGTGCCAGCCGGCTACACCTTC. This sequence encodes CASSLGTGRVPAGYTF. The full variable domain, completed using reference TRBV19 and TRBJ1-2, is DGGITQSPKYLFRKEGQNVTLSCEQNLNHDAMYWYRQDPGQGLRLIYYSQIVNDFQKGDIAEGYSVSREKKESFPLTVTSAQKNPTAFYLCASSLGTGRVPAGYTFGSGTRLTVV.

The gene calls are TRBV6-1 and TRBJ2-7; D ambiguous. This CDR3 contains 13 residues. The germline CDR1 and CDR2 sequences are MNHNS and SASEGT. V lost 1 base, J lost 4 bases, and 8 bases lay in between. This CDR3 reads CASSEVSRYEQYF. Written as DNA, the CDR3 is TGTGCCAGCAGTGAAGTTTCCAGATACGAGCAGTACTTC.

Here the CDR3 reads CASTYRETGELFF. CDR3 in DNA: TGTGCCAGCACGTACAGGGAGACCGGGGAGCTGTTTTTT. The V gene is TRBV6-5, the J gene TRBJ2-2; a possible D gene is TRBD1 (6 bases). Trimming stripped 7 bases from V and 5 bases from J, with 11 bases between. CDR3 length: 13 amino acids. The germline V gene encodes CDR1 MNHEY and CDR2 SVGAGI.

The CDR3 protein is CASSLLQGDAEAFF. CDR3 sequence (DNA): TGTGCCAGCAGTTTATTACAGGGTGACGCTGAAGCTTTCTTT. The chain couples TRBV27 to TRBJ1-1, with a possible D match to TRBD1 (6 bases). The CDR3 has 14 residues. Trimming stripped 1 base from V and 6 bases from J, with 12 bases between. Germline CDR1 and CDR2: MNHEY and SMNVEV (reference sequence).

The V call is TRBV3-1 (or the pseudogene TRBV3-2), the J call TRBJ2-7, with D possibly TRBD2 on 6 matching bases. The germline V and J ends were trimmed by 1 base and 6 bases, with 16 bases remaining between them. The germline V gene has CDR1 LGHDT and CDR2 YNNKEL (reference sequence). The CDR3 loop spans 15 amino acids. The CDR3 loop is CASSQVGSGVREQYF. CDR3 bases: TGTGCCAGCAGCCAAGTCGGGAGCGGCGTACGCGAGCAGTACTTC.

DNA of the CDR3: TGTGCCAGCAGCTTGGCTGGGACAGACTATGGCTACACCTTC. Its protein is CASSLAGTDYGYTF. The chain has TRBV5-4 and TRBJ1-2, with 7 bases lining up with TRBD1. The V and J ends lost 0 bases and 3 bases, in that order; junction bases with no gene match: 2. Germline values: CDR1 SGHNT, CDR2 YYREEE (reference sequence). This CDR3 comprises 14 residues.

This clone has a handful of counts. The CDR3 DNA reads as TGTGCCAGCAGCACCTTGGGGGGATACACTGAAGCTTTCTTT. This sequence encodes CASSTLGGYTEAFF. The chain has TRBV11-2 and TRBJ1-1; D might be TRBD1 (5 bases). This CDR3 is 14 amino acids long. Trimming stripped 5 bases from V and 3 bases from J, with 13 bases between. Germline V gene lookup returns CDR1 SGHAT and CDR2 FQNNGV.

The chain has TRBV29-1 and TRBJ2-2; a weak D match, TRBD1 (6 bases). Per the germline V gene, CDR1 is SQVTM and CDR2 is ANQGSEA. The ends were cut back, 8 bases at V and 6 bases at J, with 16 bases in the middle. This CDR3 contains 13 residues. The chain's CDR3 is CSSTTGFPGELFF. The CDR3 nucleotides read TGCAGCTCAACCACAGGGTTCCCCGGGGAGCTGTTTTTT.

The V call is TRBV5-1, the J call TRBJ1-1; 8 bases align to TRBD1. With 4 bases clipped from V and 5 bases from J, the junction kept 7 bases outside the gene matches. CDR3 length equals 14 residues. Germline V lookup: CDR1 SGHRS, CDR2 YFSETQ. The CDR3 reads CASSPTGGTTEAFF. CDR3 DNA: TGCGCCAGCAGCCCCACAGGGGGAACAACTGAAGCTTTCTTT.

The rearrangement links TRBV13 to TRBJ1-6; D is uncertain. Trimming left V 5 bases short and J 5 bases short, with 4 bases between. The germline V gene has CDR1 PRHDT and CDR2 FYEKMQ (reference sequence). The CDR3 is 12 residues long. CDR3 region: CASSPNNSPLHF. CDR3 bases: TGTGCCAGCAGCCCCAATAATTCACCCCTCCACTTT.

The V gene is TRBV4-2, the J gene TRBJ1-6; no definite D call. This CDR3 spans 14 amino acids. In germline, CDR1 is LGHNA, CDR2 YNFKEQ. The V end was cut by 0 bases, the J end by 10 bases, with 10 bases between. In nucleotides, the CDR3 is TGTGCCAGCAGCCAAGAAGCGGAGGAATCACCCCTCCACTTT. It codes for CASSQEAEESPLHF.

The chain carries TRBV28 and TRBJ1-1; D is unclear. This CDR3 comprises 13 residues. The germline V gene has CDR1 MDHEN and CDR2 SYDVKM. Trimming shortened V by 6 bases and J by 8 bases, and 16 bases separated the two germline ends. As DNA, the CDR3 is TGTGCCAGCAGATCCCATCAGGCGTCCGAAGCTTTCTTT. It is translated as CASRSHQASEAFF.

J is TRBJ1-1 and V is TRBV11-2; possibly TRBD1 for D (5 bases). The CDR3 is 13 residues long. V lost 5 bases and J lost 11, with 18 bases in between. Germline V gene lookup returns CDR1 SGHAT and CDR2 FQNNGV. The CDR3 spells CASSQQERLDAFF. DNA for the CDR3: TGTGCCAGCAGCCAACAGGAACGACTCGACGCTTTCTTT.

In the case of this clone: The same CDR3 can be traced to other DNA sequences in this sample. This chain connects TRBV3-1 (or the pseudogene TRBV3-2) to TRBJ1-5; no reliable D call. CDR3 length: 12 residues. The germline CDR1 and CDR2 sequences are LGHDT and YNNKEL (reference sequence). The V gene lost 5 bases and the J gene lost 9 bases, with 11 bases spanning the gap. Here the CDR3 reads CASSTSRGPQHF. CDR3 in DNA: TGTGCCAGCAGCACGTCCCGGGGGCCCCAGCATTTT.

The chain is built from TRBV7-9 and TRBJ1-1, with TRBD1 matching 8 bases. In germline, CDR1 is SEHNR, CDR2 FQNEAQ (reference sequence). Losses at the gene ends were 6 bases for V and 3 bases for J; bases not matched to a gene: 3. The CDR3 totals 13 residues. The CDR3 region has the DNA TGTGCCAGCAGGCCGGACAGGGACACTGAAGCTTTCTTT. It is translated as CASRPDRDTEAFF.

V gene TRBV4-2 combines with J gene TRBJ2-4; possibly TRBD2 for D (6 bases). Germline V gene data show CDR1 as LGHNA and CDR2 as YNFKEQ. The V and J ends lost 1 base and 5 bases respectively, with 9 bases between them. The CDR3 is made up of 14 amino acids. CDR3 DNA: TGTGCCAGCAGCCAAGGACTAGATCAAAACATTCAGTACTTC. It codes for CASSQGLDQNIQYF.

The chain combines TRBV6-1 with TRBJ2-5; D is possibly TRBD2 (6 bases). Germline V gene sequence: CDR1 MNHNS, CDR2 SASEGT. The V gene lost 2 bases and the J gene lost 5 bases, with 15 bases spanning the gap. The CDR3 loop spans 15 amino acids. Here the CDR3 reads CASSENWGVGETQYF. CDR3 bases: TGTGCCAGCAGTGAAAATTGGGGGGTGGGGGAGACCCAGTACTTC.

V and J are TRBV29-1 and TRBJ2-1, with TRBD2 identical over 8 bases. Germline V lookup: CDR1 SQVTM, CDR2 ANQGSEA. V lost 7 bases and J lost 7; bases outside the gene matches: 9. The CDR3 is made up of 13 amino acids. The CDR3 nucleotides read TGCAGCGGAGGGGGACTAGTAATGAATGAGCAGTTCTTC. Its protein is CSGGGLVMNEQFF.

The gene calls are TRBV3-1 (or the pseudogene TRBV3-2) and TRBJ2-2, with D unresolved. CDR3 length: 16 residues. Germline CDR1 reads LGHDT; CDR2 reads YNNKEL (reference sequence). Trimming stripped 3 bases from V and 4 bases from J, with 15 bases between. Here the CDR3 reads CASSQRLVRSTGELFF. CDR3 bases: TGTGCCAGCAGCCAGCGGTTGGTCCGGTCCACCGGGGAGCTGTTTTTT.

The chain joins TRBV7-2 to TRBJ1-5; D remains ambiguous. The ends were cut back, 1 base at V and 3 bases at J, with 10 bases in the middle. This CDR3 region has 15 residues. Germline CDR1 is SGHTA and CDR2 is FQGNSA. CDR3 sequence reads: CASSLGVDINQPQHF. The CDR3 DNA sequence: TGTGCCAGCAGCTTAGGGGTAGACATCAATCAGCCCCAGCATTTT.

The rearrangement uses TRBV4-2 and TRBJ1-4; 10 bases line up with TRBD1. Trimming at V came to 3 bases and at J to 7 bases, leaving 5 bases not matched to a gene. The CDR3 contains 15 residues. CDR1 is LGHNA, CDR2 YNFKEQ, per germline. CDR3 DNA: TGTGCCAGCAGCCACTCGGACAGGGGGGGTGAAAAACTGTTTTTT. Translated: CASSHSDRGGEKLFF.

This clone was found a few times. V usage is TRBV9 and J usage is TRBJ1-4, with TRBD1 matching over 7 bases. This CDR3 region has 13 residues. Germline loops: CDR1 SGDLS, CDR2 YYNGEE. With V trimmed by 2 bases and J by 11 bases, 6 bases remained unmatched. In DNA form, the CDR3 reads TGTGCCAGCAGCGTTAGTTCGGGACAGAAACTGTTTTTT. It translates to CASSVSSGQKLFF.

This sequence joins TRBV9 and TRBJ2-5; 10 bases fit TRBD1. Unmatched junction bases numbered 4, after V lost 3 bases and J lost 5 bases. The germline CDR1 and CDR2 sequences are SGDLS and YYNGEE. The CDR3 sequence is 14 residues long. Written as DNA, the CDR3 is TGTGCCAGCAGCGAGACAGGGGGCCCGGAGACCCAGTACTTC. This sequence encodes CASSETGGPETQYF.

CDR3 sequence: CASTLSGVNTGELFF. CDR3 nucleotide sequence: TGTGCCAGTACCCTTAGCGGGGTCAACACCGGGGAGCTGTTTTTT. This chain links TRBV2 with TRBJ2-2; TRBD2 matches 8 bases. Germline lookup yields CDR1 SNHLY and CDR2 FYNNEI. Trimming cost V 9 bases and J 2 bases; bases outside gene matches: 8. This CDR3 region has 15 residues.